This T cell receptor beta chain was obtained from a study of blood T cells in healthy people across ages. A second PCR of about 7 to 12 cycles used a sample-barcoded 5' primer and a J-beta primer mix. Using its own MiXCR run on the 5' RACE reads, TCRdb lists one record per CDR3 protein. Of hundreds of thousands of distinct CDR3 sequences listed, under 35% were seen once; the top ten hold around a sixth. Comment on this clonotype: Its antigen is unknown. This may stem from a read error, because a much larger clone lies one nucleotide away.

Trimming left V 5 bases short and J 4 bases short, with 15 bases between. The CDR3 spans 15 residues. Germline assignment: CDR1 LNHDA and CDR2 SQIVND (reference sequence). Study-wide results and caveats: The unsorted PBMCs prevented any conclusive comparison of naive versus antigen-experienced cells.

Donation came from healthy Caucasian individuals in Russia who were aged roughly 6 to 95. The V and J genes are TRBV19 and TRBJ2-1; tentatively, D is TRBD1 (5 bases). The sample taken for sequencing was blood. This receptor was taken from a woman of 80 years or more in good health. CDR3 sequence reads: CASSSRVDAYNEQFF. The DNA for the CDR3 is TGTGCCAGTAGTTCCAGGGTAGACGCATACAATGAGCAGTTCTTC.